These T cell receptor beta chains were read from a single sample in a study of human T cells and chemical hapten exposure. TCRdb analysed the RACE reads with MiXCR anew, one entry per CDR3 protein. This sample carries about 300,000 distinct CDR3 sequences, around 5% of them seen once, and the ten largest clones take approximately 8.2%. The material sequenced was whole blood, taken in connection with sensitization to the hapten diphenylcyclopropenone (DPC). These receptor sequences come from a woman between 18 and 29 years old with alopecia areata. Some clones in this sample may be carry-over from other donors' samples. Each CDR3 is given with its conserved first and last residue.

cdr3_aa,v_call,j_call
CSASPGNSYNSPLHF,TRBV20-1,TRBJ1-6
CASSTGEDTGELFF,TRBV6-2/TRBV6-3,TRBJ2-2
CASSYAETQYF,TRBV6-5,TRBJ2-5
CASSEASGGRSPLHF,TRBV2,TRBJ1-6
CSASSDRGTYEQYF,TRBV20-1,TRBJ2-7
CSVRQDRYEQYF,TRBV29-1,TRBJ2-7
CASSPLTGNYGYTF,TRBV12-3/TRBV12-4,TRBJ1-2
CSVEDGTAMNTEAFF,TRBV29-1,TRBJ1-1
CASSSTGGISPLHF,TRBV5-1,TRBJ1-6
CASFRDPGTRNTGELFF,TRBV5-1,TRBJ2-2
CASSYEGEVLSPLHF,TRBV6-5,TRBJ1-6
CASSYSDSRTSPLHF,TRBV6-6,TRBJ1-6